This passage covers 5 T cell receptor beta chains from one sample sequenced in a study of early T cells in non-severe SARS-CoV-2 infection. One entry per CDR3 protein, called by TCRdb with MiXCR from the 5' RACE reads. Of 70,000 or so distinct CDR3 sequences listed, around 13% are singletons. Sequenced sample: whole blood. The receptors come from an adult who was a healthcare worker with PCR-confirmed SARS-CoV-2 infection or an uninfected control (not recorded which).

The table lists this clonotype with many counts. The V call is TRBV3-1, the J call TRBJ1-1, with D unresolved. Trimming removed 4 bases at V and 5 bases at J, with 11 bases between. This CDR3 spans 13 amino acids. Germline values: CDR1 LGHDT, CDR2 YNNKEL (reference sequence). For the CDR3, the DNA is TGTGCCAGCAGCCGTTCGGGGAAAACTGAAGCTTTCTTT. It encodes CASSRSGKTEAFF.

In this sample, this clonotype turned up many times. V is TRBV6-6 and J is TRBJ1-2; 7 bases match TRBD1. Germline V gene sequence: CDR1 MNHNY, CDR2 SVGAGI (reference sequence). The CDR3 is made up of 13 amino acids. J was trimmed by 9 bases and V by 5 bases; bases with no gene match: 9. CDR3 in amino acids: CASSHRDSKSYTF. The CDR3 DNA reads as TGTGCCAGCAGTCACCGGGACAGTAAGAGCTACACCTTC.

The chain joins TRBV9 to TRBJ1-1; no reliable D call. V was shortened by 1 base and J by 8 bases, with 9 bases between the two germline ends. The CDR3 runs 12 residues. Germline lookup yields CDR1 SGDLS and CDR2 YYNGEE. The CDR3: CASSVPPEEAFF. DNA of the CDR3: TGTGCCAGCAGCGTACCCCCAGAGGAAGCTTTCTTT.

This clonotype was counted at least ten times. This chain uses TRBV13 with TRBJ2-7; a weak D match, TRBD1 (6 bases). The germline V and J ends were trimmed by 4 bases and 1 base, with 20 bases remaining between them. Germline CDR1 reads PRHDT; CDR2 reads FYEKMQ (reference sequence). The CDR3 sequence is 17 residues long. CDR3 loop: CASSCDRLGSTSYEQYF. CDR3 in DNA: TGTGCCAGCAGCTGTGACAGGTTGGGGTCTACTTCCTACGAGCAGTACTTC.

This clonotype was found many times. V is TRBV7-2 and J is TRBJ2-6; perhaps D is TRBD1 or TRBD2 (5 bases each). Per the germline V gene, CDR1 is SGHTA and CDR2 is FQGNSA. This CDR3 region has 17 residues. The V and J ends lost 5 bases and 2 bases respectively, with 16 bases between them. Written as DNA, the CDR3 is TGTGCCAGCAGCCGATTCTTCCCGGGGCCTGGGGCCAACGTCCTGACTTTC. This encodes CASSRFFPGPGANVLTF.